The clone carrying this T cell receptor beta chain was recorded only once. Its antigen is undetermined. Sorted out of PBMCs were CD4+ T cells and CD8+ T cells. This record comes from a study of CD8+ T cells in alopecia areata. Study-wide points: Elevated clonality characterized lesional scalp relative to normal scalp, particularly in alopecia totalis/universalis. Normal skin contains resident alphabeta T cells, and these are also sequenced in scalp samples. Shared TCR sequences were less clear between patients than in mice, possibly partly from HLA diversity.

The authors extracted RNA and reverse transcribed it into cDNA as the sequencing template. TCRdb keeps only in-frame clones here, not all; method: immunoSEQ multiplex PCR. This repertoire shows 200,000 to 250,000 clones, 56% found once; its top ten account for 4% to 6%. CDR3 length: 15 residues. From germline, CDR1 is SGHRS and CDR2 YFSETQ. V was cut by 4 bases and J by 1 base, with 14 bases left in between. This receptor was identified in a human donor in good health. The sample comprised CD8+ T cells sorted from blood. The chain carries TRBV5-1 and TRBJ2-5; D is uncertain. As DNA, the CDR3 is TGCGCCAGCAGCGGCGGTCTTGGGCTCCAAGAGACCCAGTACTTC. It yields the protein CASSGGLGLQETQYF.